These 10 T cell receptor beta chains were all obtained from the same sample, sequenced in a study of Tregs in tolerant kidney transplant recipients. Sequencing was performed with immunoSEQ multiplex PCR; in TCRdb, only in-frame clones are kept and a portion is missing. This table holds about 64,000 clones, 70% to 90% found once. The nonmyeloablative bone marrow transplants came from related graft donors, with transient mixed chimerism. The material was CD4+ T cells from blood (PBMCs), obtained 6 months after the transplant. These receptors originate from a human patient who received a combined kidney and bone marrow transplant. Some T cells may originate from the graft donor.

The J gene is TRBJ1-2, the V gene TRBV7-2, with TRBD1 matching over 9 bases. This CDR3 spans 14 amino acids. The J segment lost 6 bases and the V segment lost 5 bases, leaving 7 bases of the junction unmatched. CDR1 and CDR2 from the germline V gene are SGHTA and FQGNSA. The CDR3 DNA is TGTGCCAGCAGCCGACCGGGACAGGGCAATGGCTACACCTTC. It translates to CASSRPGQGNGYTF.

The rearrangement uses TRBV4-3 and TRBJ1-3, with D possibly matching TRBD1 (6 bases). V was cut by 5 bases and J by 4 bases, with 12 bases left in between. The CDR3 runs 14 residues. Germline V gene sequence: CDR1 LGHNA, CDR2 YSLEER. CDR3 DNA sequence: TGCGCCAGCAGCGCACAGGGTCCAGGAAACACCATATATTTT. As protein: CASSAQGPGNTIYF.

The chain has TRBV28 and TRBJ1-4; D is perhaps TRBD1 (6 bases). The CDR3 has 12 residues. Germline assignment: CDR1 MDHEN and CDR2 SYDVKM. CDR3 sequence (DNA): TGTCTCACAGGGAAGGGTGGTGAAAAACTGTTTTTT. Translation: CLTGKGGEKLFF.

The chain carries TRBV5-4 and TRBJ1-6; maybe TRBD1 (6 bases). There are 14 residues in the CDR3. With 2 bases removed from V and 11 bases from J, the gap between germline ends came to 14 bases. Per the germline V gene, CDR1 is SGHNT and CDR2 is YYREEE (reference sequence). CDR3 protein: CASSLQGTQAPLHF. The CDR3 bases are TGTGCCAGCAGCTTACAGGGAACCCAGGCACCCCTCCACTTT.

The V call is TRBV19, the J call TRBJ1-1, with D possibly being TRBD1 (5 bases). Germline values: CDR1 LNHDA, CDR2 SQIVND (reference sequence). Deletions cut 2 bases from V and 2 bases from J, with 6 bases between. This CDR3 comprises 13 residues. The CDR3 DNA follows: TGTGCCAGTAGTATAAGGGGAAACACTGAAGCTTTCTTT. Translating it yields CASSIRGNTEAFF.

As for this clone: The junction departs from germline at one end; a sequencing error may be responsible. The same CDR3 is also encoded by other DNA sequences in this sample. This chain connects TRBV4-2 to TRBJ1-6; the match to TRBD1 covers 9 bases. This CDR3 region has 19 residues. CDR1 is LGHNA, CDR2 YNFKEQ, per germline. The DNA of the CDR3 is TGTGCCAGCAGCCAAGATAGTTTGGGGACAGGGTACTATAATTCCCCCCTCCACTTT. It specifies CASSQDSLGTGYYNSPLHF.

The chain uses TRBV18 and TRBJ2-2; 8 bases match TRBD2. With 2 bases clipped from V and 0 bases from J, the junction kept 8 bases outside the gene matches. This CDR3 is built from 18 residues. In germline, CDR1 is KGHSH, CDR2 LQKENI. CDR3 protein: CASSPGVSGAANTGELFF. DNA for the CDR3: TGTGCCAGCTCACCAGGAGTTAGCGGGGCAGCGAACACCGGGGAGCTGTTTTTT.

In the case of this clone: The junction and the germline gene differ at one end; a read error may be behind it. The genes are TRBV4-1 and TRBJ2-7; TRBD1 matches 7 bases. Germline CDR1 MGHRA, CDR2 YSYEKL. This CDR3 has 14 residues. Here the CDR3 DNA reads TGTGCCAGCAGCCAGAGTAAGACAGGGAACGAGCAGTACTTC. It translates to CASSQSKTGNEQYF.

This chain uses TRBV6-5 with TRBJ2-3, with TRBD1 identical over 7 bases. The CDR3 length is 14 residues. CDR1 MNHEY and CDR2 SVGAGI come from the germline V gene. V dropped 2 bases and J dropped 8; count of bases not matched to a gene: 7. Here the CDR3 reads CASSYTGARRTQYF. DNA for the CDR3: TGTGCCAGCAGTTACACAGGGGCCCGGCGTACGCAGTATTTT.

A few counts support this clone. The chain links TRBV18 to TRBJ2-3, with 10 bases fitting TRBD2. The CDR3 contains 18 residues. Germline V gene sequence: CDR1 KGHSH, CDR2 LQKENI. V lost 3 bases, J lost 2 bases, and 11 bases stayed unmatched. CDR3 sequence reads: CASSPPVTSGKNTDTQYF. In DNA, the CDR3 is TGTGCCAGCTCACCTCCCGTAACTAGCGGGAAAAACACAGATACGCAGTATTTT.